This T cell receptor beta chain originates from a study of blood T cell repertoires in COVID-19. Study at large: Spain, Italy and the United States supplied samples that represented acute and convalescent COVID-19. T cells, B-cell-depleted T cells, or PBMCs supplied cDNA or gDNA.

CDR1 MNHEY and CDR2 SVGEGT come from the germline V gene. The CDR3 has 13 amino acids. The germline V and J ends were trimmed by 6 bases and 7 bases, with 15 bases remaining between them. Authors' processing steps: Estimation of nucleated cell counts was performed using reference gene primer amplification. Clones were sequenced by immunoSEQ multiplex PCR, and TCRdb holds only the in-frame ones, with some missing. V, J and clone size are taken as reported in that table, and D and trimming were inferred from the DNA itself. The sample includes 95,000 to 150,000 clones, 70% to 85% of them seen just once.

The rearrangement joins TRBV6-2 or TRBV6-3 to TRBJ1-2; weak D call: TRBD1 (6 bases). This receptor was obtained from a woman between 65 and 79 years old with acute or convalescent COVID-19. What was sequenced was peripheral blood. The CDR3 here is CASSRDTLPGYTF. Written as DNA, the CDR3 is TGTGCCAGCAGCCGGGACACCCTGCCTGGCTACACCTTC.